This T cell receptor beta chain was identified during a study of regulatory T cells in long-lasting Graves disease. Study in general: Patients with new Graves' disease had used antithyroid drugs below 3 months. Notes on the study in general: Segments TRBV28, TRBJ1-2 and TRBJ2-5 showed preferential usage in persistent disease.

Worth noting for this clonotype: Its cognate antigen is unknown.

This sample's time point: newly diagnosed GD, antithyroid drugs for less than 3 months. From PBMCs, RNA was extracted and then used to make the TCR library. CDR3-region Arm-PCR and iRepertoire HTBI primers produced the TCR beta libraries. TCRdb re-derived calls from the multiplex PCR reads in MiXCR, one entry per CDR3 protein. The sample lists about 460,000 distinct CDR3 sequences, 14% seen once, with approximately 19% in the top ten. Per the germline V gene, CDR1 is SGHDT and CDR2 is YYEEEE. This CDR3 comprises 13 residues. V lost 0 bases and J lost 7, with 10 bases in between. These data were also reused for a study on T cells in Graves' hyperthyroidism and ophthalmopathy. That work contributes: Most clonotypes expanded in thyroid above 0.001 were likewise present in blood.

Sequenced here: peripheral blood mononuclear cells (PBMCs), sampled at new diagnosis, from a patient treated with antithyroid drugs. The clonotype was recovered from a woman in her forties or fifties with Graves disease. This chain connects TRBV5-6 to TRBJ1-2; weak D call: TRBD1 (5 bases). The DNA for the CDR3 is TGTGCCAGCAGCTTGGCCGGGACGCCTGGCTACACCTTC. This codes for CASSLAGTPGYTF.